This T cell receptor beta chain was documented in a study of blood T cell repertoires in COVID-19. Study as a whole: PBMCs, B-cell-depleted T cells, or T cells were the source of the cDNA or gDNA that made up the material.

All enrollees were about 18 to 89 years old and from under 25 US areas. Cohort allocation depended upon clinical history that participants reported. Within the 2 weeks before study entry, each person in the exposed group met a COVID-19 case. Trimming stripped 6 bases from V and 0 bases from J, with 15 bases between. The CDR3 is 15 amino acids. The germline gives CDR1 MDHEN, CDR2 SYDVKM. Sequencing used immunoSEQ multiplex PCR; TCRdb keeps in-frame clones, though not all of them. This sample has almost 350,000 clones, with around nine tenths found just once. The chain recombines TRBV28 with TRBJ2-7; D is unclear. The receptor's source is a woman younger than 45 who had been exposed to COVID-19. The material sequenced was PBMCs or T cells enriched from blood (not recorded which). The CDR3 region is CASRVLSVSSYEQYF. In DNA, the CDR3 is TGTGCCAGCAGGGTCCTATCGGTGAGCTCCTACGAGCAGTACTTC.